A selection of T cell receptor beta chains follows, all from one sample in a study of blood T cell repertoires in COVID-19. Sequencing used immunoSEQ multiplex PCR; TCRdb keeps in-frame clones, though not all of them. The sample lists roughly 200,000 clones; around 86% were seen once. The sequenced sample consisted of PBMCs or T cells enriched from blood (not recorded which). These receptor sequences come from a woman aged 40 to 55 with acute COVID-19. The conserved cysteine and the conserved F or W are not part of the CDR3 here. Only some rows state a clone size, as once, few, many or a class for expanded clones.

ASSWRDPRRSNQPQH	15	TRBV5-5	-	TRBJ1-5
ASSLGTSNYGYT	12	TRBV28	-	TRBJ1-2
ATSVFQRGSTDTQY	14	TRBV24-1	-	TRBJ2-3
ASSLVTGGTDTQY	13	TRBV28	-	TRBJ2-3
ASSLSQDRFGYGYT	14	TRBV12-1	once	TRBJ1-2
ASSRTGITEAF	11	TRBV6-2/TRBV6-3	-	TRBJ1-1
ATRGGLSTDTQY	12	TRBV24-1	-	TRBJ2-3
ASSEGPLPVTGQY	13	TRBV6-1	-	TRBJ2-7
SAARGLETEAF	11	TRBV29-1	few	TRBJ1-1
ASSLSALIDRAAYGYT	16	TRBV7-3	-	TRBJ1-2
ASSSEMNTEAF	11	TRBV7-6	-	TRBJ1-1
ASSSDSLITDTQY	13	TRBV7-9	few	TRBJ2-3
ASSRTGRGYT	10	TRBV5-6	-	TRBJ1-2